This T cell receptor (beta chain) emerged from a study of blood T cell repertoires in COVID-19. Study in general: Donors in the United States, Italy and Spain gave samples during acute or convalescent COVID-19.

In the original processing: Amplification of reference gene primers provided the estimated nucleated cell counts. The assay was immunoSEQ multiplex PCR, and TCRdb's table has in-frame clones only and misses some. V, J and clone size are those of that table, while D and trimming were read from the DNA. The data hold more than 85,000 clones, with more than 65% observed a single time. Germline V CDR1 and CDR2: SGDLS, YYNGEE. Trimming stripped 4 bases from V and 0 bases from J, with 11 bases between. The CDR3 contains 15 residues. This sequence was found in a woman over 75 with active or convalescent COVID-19. Sample: peripheral blood. The chain combines TRBV9 with TRBJ1-3; D unresolved. The CDR3 bases are TGTGCCAGCAGCCCACGCCGAGTCTCTGGAAACACCATATATTTT. Protein product: CASSPRRVSGNTIYF.